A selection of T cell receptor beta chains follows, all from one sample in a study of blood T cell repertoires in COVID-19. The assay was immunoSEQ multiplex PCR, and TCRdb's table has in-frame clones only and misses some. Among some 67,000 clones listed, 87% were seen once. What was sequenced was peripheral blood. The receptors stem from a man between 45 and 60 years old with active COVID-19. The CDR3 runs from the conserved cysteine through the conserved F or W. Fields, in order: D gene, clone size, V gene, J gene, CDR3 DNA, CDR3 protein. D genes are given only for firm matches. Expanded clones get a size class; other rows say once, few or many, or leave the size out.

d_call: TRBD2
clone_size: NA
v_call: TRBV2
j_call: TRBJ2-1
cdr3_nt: TGTGCCAGCAAGGGCGGGAGAGCTGGTAATGAGCAGTTCTTC
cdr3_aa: CASKGGRAGNEQFF

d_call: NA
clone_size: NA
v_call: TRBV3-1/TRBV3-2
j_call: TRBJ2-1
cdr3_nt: TGTGCCAGCAGCCAAGTCAGCGGGAATGAGCAGTTCTTC
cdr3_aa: CASSQVSGNEQFF

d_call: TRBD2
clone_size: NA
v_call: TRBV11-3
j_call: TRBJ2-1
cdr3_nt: TGTGCCAGCAGCCTACTAGCGGGAGGGCCTGGTGAGCAGTTCTTC
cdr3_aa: CASSLLAGGPGEQFF

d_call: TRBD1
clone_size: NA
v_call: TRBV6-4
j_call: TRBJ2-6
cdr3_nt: TGTGCCAGCAGTGAGTGGGACAGGGTCATTGTAGCTGGGGCCAACGTCCTGACTTTC
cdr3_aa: CASSEWDRVIVAGANVLTF

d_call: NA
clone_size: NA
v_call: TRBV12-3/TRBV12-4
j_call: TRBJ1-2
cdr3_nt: TGTGCCAGCAGGGGGGCTTCCTATGGCTACACCTTC
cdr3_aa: CASRGASYGYTF

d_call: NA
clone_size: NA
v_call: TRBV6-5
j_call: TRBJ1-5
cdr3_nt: TGTGCCACCCGGGGTAGCAATCAGCCCCAGCATTTT
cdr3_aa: CATRGSNQPQHF

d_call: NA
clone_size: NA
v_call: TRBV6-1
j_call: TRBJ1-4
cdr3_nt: TGTGCCAGCAGTGAACGATTGGAGGGTAATGAAAAACTGTTTTTT
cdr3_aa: CASSERLEGNEKLFF

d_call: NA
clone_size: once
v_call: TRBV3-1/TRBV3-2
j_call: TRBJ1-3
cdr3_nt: TGTGCCAGCAGCCAACCCCAGGGGACTGGAAACACCATATATTTT
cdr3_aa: CASSQPQGTGNTIYF

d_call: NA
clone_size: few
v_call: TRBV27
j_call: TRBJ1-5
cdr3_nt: TGTGCCAGCAGGCGATCGGGGACACTAAAGGGCAATCAGCCCCAGCATTTT
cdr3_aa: CASRRSGTLKGNQPQHF

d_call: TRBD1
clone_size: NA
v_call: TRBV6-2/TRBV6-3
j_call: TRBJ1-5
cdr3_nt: TGTGCCAGCAGTACAGGGGGGACCGGGCCCCAGCATTTT
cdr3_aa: CASSTGGTGPQHF

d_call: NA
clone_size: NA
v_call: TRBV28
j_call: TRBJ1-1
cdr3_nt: TGTGCCAGCACCCCCCCAAGGGGCATGAACACTGAAGCTTTCTTT
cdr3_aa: CASTPPRGMNTEAFF

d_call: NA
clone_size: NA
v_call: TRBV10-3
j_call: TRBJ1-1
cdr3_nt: TGTGCCATCAGGGGACAAGTGAACACTGAAGCTTTCTTT
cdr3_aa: CAIRGQVNTEAFF

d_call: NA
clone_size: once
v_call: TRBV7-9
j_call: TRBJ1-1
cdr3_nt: TGTGCCAGCAGCTTAGCCAGAAGACAGGTCACTGAAGCTTTCTTT
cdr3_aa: CASSLARRQVTEAFF

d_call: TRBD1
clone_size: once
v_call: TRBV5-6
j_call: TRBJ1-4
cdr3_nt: TGTGCCAGCAGCCTACGGACAGGGGGCAGTGGCGGTGAAAAACTGTTTTTT
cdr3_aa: CASSLRTGGSGGEKLFF

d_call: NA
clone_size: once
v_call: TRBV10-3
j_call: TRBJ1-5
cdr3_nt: TGTGCCATCAGGGACAGCCAGGGGCCCCAGCATTTT
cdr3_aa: CAIRDSQGPQHF

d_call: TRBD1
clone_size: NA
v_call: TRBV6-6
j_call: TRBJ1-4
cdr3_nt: TGTGCCAGCAGGGAGACAGGGATTAATGAAAAACTGTTTTTT
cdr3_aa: CASRETGINEKLFF

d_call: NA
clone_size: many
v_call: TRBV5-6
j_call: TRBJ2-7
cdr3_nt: TGTGCCAGCAGCTTGTATTTGGCCAAGGGAAAGGGGATGCGCGAGCAGTACTTC
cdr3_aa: CASSLYLAKGKGMREQYF

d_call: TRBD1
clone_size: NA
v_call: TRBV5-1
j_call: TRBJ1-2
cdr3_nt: TGCGCCAGCAGCCCCGATGGACAGGGAAACTATGGCTACACCTTC
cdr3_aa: CASSPDGQGNYGYTF

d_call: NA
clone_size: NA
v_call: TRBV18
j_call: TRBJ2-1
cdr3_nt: TGTGCCAGCTCGCCGGGACTGCAGTACAATGAGCAGTTCTTC
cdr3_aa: CASSPGLQYNEQFF

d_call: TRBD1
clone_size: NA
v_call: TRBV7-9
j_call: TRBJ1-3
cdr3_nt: TGTGCCGGACAGGGGGTGGACACCATATATTTT
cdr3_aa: CAGQGVDTIYF

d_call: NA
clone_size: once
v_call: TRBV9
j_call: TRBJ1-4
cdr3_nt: TGTGCCAGCAGCCCAGCGGCTCGTGAAAAACTGTTTTTT
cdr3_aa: CASSPAAREKLFF

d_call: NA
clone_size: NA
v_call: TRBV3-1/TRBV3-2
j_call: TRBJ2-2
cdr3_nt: TGTGCCAGCAGCCTATCCACAATCGCCGGGGAGCTGTTTTTT
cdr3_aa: CASSLSTIAGELFF